These 12 T cell receptor beta chains came from one sample sequenced in a study of blood T cell repertoires in COVID-19. Method: immunoSEQ multiplex PCR; TCRdb's copy keeps in-frame clones and lacks some. The sample carries around 150,000 clones, roughly four fifths recorded once. Specimen: peripheral blood. These receptors originate from a human donor in a cohort sampled during active COVID-19.

The chain links TRBV5-1 to TRBJ2-5, with TRBD1 as a possible D gene (6 bases). V dropped 1 base and J dropped 3 bases, with 7 bases sitting between them. Germline-derived CDR1 and CDR2 are SGHRS and YFSETQ. The CDR3 extends over 13 amino acids. CDR3 in DNA: TGCGCCAGCAGCTTGAGGGGGAAAGAGACCCAGTACTTC. Encoded protein: CASSLRGKETQYF. Full variable domain (remainder filled in from reference TRBV5-1 and TRBJ2-5): KAGVTQTPRYLIKTRGQQVTLSCSPISGHRSVSWYQQTPGQGLQFLFEYFSETQRNKGNFPGRFSGRQFSNSRSEMNVSTLELGDSALYLCASSLRGKETQYFGPGTRLLVL.

The chain has TRBV3-1 (or the pseudogene TRBV3-2) and TRBJ2-1, with D possibly matching TRBD1 (5 bases). CDR1 is LGHDT and CDR2 is YNNKEL in the germline V gene (reference sequence). CDR3 size: 13 residues. Trimming left V 1 base short and J 6 bases short, with 7 bases between. The CDR3 protein is CASSQGQGNEQFF. CDR3 DNA sequence: TGTGCCAGCAGCCAAGGGCAGGGCAATGAGCAGTTCTTC.

The chain links TRBV7-8 to TRBJ2-1, with D uncertain. The CDR3 is 14 amino acids. Trimming cost V 1 base and J 2 bases, with 6 bases left between them. Germline loops: CDR1 SGHVS, CDR2 FQNEAQ. The DNA of the CDR3 is TGTGCCAGCAGCTTAGATACAGCCTACAATGAGCAGTTCTTC. Encoded protein: CASSLDTAYNEQFF.

This chain joins TRBV4-3 and TRBJ1-2, with TRBD1 matching 7 bases. Trimming took 0 bases from V and 4 from J; bases not matched to a gene: 11. In germline, CDR1 is LGHNA, CDR2 YSLEER. CDR3 length: 17 amino acids. The CDR3 DNA reads TGCGCCAGCAGCCAAGATGGGGGACAGACCACCCTCTATGGCTACACCTTC. It translates to CASSQDGGQTTLYGYTF.

The J gene is TRBJ2-3, the V gene TRBV7-7; 8 bases align to TRBD2. V was clipped by 4 bases and J by 0 bases; unmatched bases: 6. This CDR3 contains 16 residues. Germline V gene lookup returns CDR1 SSHAT and CDR2 FNYEAQ (reference sequence). The CDR3 DNA follows: TGTGCCAGCAGCTCCGGGGGGGGCTTTAGCACAGATACGCAGTATTTT. This encodes CASSSGGGFSTDTQYF.

V usage is TRBV27 and J usage is TRBJ2-1; D perhaps matches TRBD2 (6 bases). V was pared by 5 bases and J by 8 bases, with 13 bases between. The germline V gene encodes CDR1 MNHEY and CDR2 SMNVEV (reference sequence). CDR3 size: 13 residues. CDR3 in amino acids: CASSPGLADEQFF. In nucleotides, the CDR3 is TGTGCCAGCAGTCCGGGACTCGCGGATGAGCAGTTCTTC.

The genes are TRBV28 and TRBJ2-7; the D gene is possibly TRBD2 (6 bases). V lost 7 bases and J 3 bases, leaving 7 bases between the germline ends. CDR1 and CDR2 (germline): MDHEN, SYDVKM. CDR3 size: 11 residues. CDR3 in amino acids: CASTSVYEQYF. The CDR3 DNA reads TGTGCCAGCACTAGCGTCTACGAGCAGTACTTC.

The chain uses TRBV11-2 and TRBJ2-2, with TRBD2 matching over 11 bases. This CDR3 is built from 13 residues. The ends lost 7 bases at V and 8 bases at J; junction bases unmatched: 3. From germline, CDR1 is SGHAT and CDR2 FQNNGV. The CDR3 here is CASNIAGGGELFF. Here the CDR3 DNA reads TGTGCCAGCAACATAGCGGGAGGGGGGGAGCTGTTTTTT.

The rearrangement uses TRBV7-8 and TRBJ2-7, with TRBD1 as a possible D gene (7 bases). Trimming removed 2 bases at V and 4 bases at J, with 18 bases between. The CDR3 runs 16 residues. Germline V gene data show CDR1 as SGHVS and CDR2 as FQNEAQ. CDR3 nucleotide sequence: TGTGCCAGCAGCTTAAGGACAGGTCCGGGGGTATACGAGCAGTACTTC. It translates to CASSLRTGPGVYEQYF.

In its sample, this clone was seen a few times. This rearrangement joins TRBV4-1 to TRBJ2-1, with D possibly being TRBD2 (5 bases). This CDR3 comprises 13 residues. Trimming pared 4 bases from V and 8 bases from J, leaving 12 bases between. The germline CDR1 and CDR2 sequences are MGHRA and YSYEKL. The CDR3 loop is CASSPLARYEQFF. CDR3 nucleotide sequence: TGCGCCAGCAGCCCGCTAGCTCGCTATGAGCAGTTCTTC.

This clone was picked up a small number of times. Germline is not matched at one junction end, which may reflect a read error. The chain recombines TRBV18 with TRBJ2-1; D perhaps matches TRBD2 (6 bases). CDR1 is KGHSH and CDR2 is LQKENI in the germline V gene. The CDR3 extends over 16 amino acids. The CDR3 protein is CASSLAPLAGFFISVF. CDR3 DNA sequence: TGTGCCAGCTCGCTCGCCCCTCTGGCGGGATTTTTTATCTCCGTCTTC. Together with reference TRBV18 and TRBJ2-1, the CDR3 gives the full variable domain: NAGVMQNPRHLVRRRGQEARLRCSPMKGHSHVYWYRQLPEEGLKFMVYLQKENIIDESGMPKERFSAEFPKEGPSILRIQQVVRGDSAAYFCASSLAPLAGFFISVFGPGTRLTVL.

This clone was recorded a few times. The genes are TRBV7-2 and TRBJ1-4; TRBD1 agrees at 8 bases. The ends lost 5 bases at V and 7 bases at J; junction bases unmatched: 6. CDR3 length equals 14 residues. In germline, CDR1 is SGHTA, CDR2 FQGNSA. The CDR3 loop is CASSEQGGSEKLFF. The CDR3 region has the DNA TGTGCCAGCAGCGAACAGGGGGGAAGTGAAAAACTGTTTTTT.